This TCR beta chain emerged from a study of T cell changes during pregnancy in multiple sclerosis. The repertoire was sequenced with immunoSEQ multiplex PCR; TCRdb's copy has only in-frame clones and lacks some. The sample records approximately 33,000 clones, 88% being singletons. This CDR3 spans 17 amino acids. Per germline, CDR1 GTSNPN and CDR2 SVGIG (reference sequence). The germline V and J ends were trimmed by 0 bases and 2 bases, with 17 bases remaining between them. The V and J genes are TRBV30 and TRBJ1-5; maybe TRBD1 (5 bases). The TCR was taken from a female donor in good health, enrolled as a control in a pregnancy study. The sample consisted of CD4+ T cells from peripheral blood mononuclear cells, taken in the first trimester of pregnancy. The CDR3 loop reads CAWSVGRRRGGNQPQHF. In DNA, the CDR3 is TGTGCCTGGAGTGTAGGGCGACGTCGGGGGGGCAATCAGCCCCAGCATTTT. The variable domain in full, with the rest retrieved from reference TRBV30 and TRBJ1-5, is SQTIHQWPATLVQPVGSPLSLECTVEGTSNPNLYWYRQAAGRGLQLLFYSVGIGQISSEVPQNLSASRPQDRQFILSSKKLLLSDSGFYLCAWSVGRRRGGNQPQHFGDGTRLSIL.